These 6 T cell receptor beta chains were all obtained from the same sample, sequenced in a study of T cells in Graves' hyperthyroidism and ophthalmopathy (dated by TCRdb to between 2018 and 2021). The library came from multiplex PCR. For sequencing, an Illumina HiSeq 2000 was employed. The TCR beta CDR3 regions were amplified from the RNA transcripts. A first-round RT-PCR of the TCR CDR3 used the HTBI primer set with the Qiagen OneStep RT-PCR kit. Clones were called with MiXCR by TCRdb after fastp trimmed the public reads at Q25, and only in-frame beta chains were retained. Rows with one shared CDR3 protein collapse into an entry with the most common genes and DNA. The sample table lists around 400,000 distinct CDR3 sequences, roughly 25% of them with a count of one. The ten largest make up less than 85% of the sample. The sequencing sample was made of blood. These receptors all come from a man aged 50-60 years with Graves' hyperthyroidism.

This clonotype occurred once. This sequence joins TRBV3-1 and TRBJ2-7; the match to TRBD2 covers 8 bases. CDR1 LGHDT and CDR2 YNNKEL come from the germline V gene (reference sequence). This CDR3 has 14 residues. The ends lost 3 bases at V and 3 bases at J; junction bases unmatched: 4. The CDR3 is CASSQGGRRYEQYF. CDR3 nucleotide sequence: TGTGCCAGCAGCCAGGGCGGGAGGCGCTACGAGCAGTACTTC.

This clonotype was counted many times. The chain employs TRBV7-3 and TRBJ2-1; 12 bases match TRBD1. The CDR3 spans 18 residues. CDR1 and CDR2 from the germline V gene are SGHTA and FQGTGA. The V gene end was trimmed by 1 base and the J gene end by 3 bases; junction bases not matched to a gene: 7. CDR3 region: CASSLNWDRGRNYNEQFF. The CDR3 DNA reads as TGTGCCAGCAGCTTAAATTGGGACAGGGGGCGGAACTACAATGAGCAGTTCTTC.

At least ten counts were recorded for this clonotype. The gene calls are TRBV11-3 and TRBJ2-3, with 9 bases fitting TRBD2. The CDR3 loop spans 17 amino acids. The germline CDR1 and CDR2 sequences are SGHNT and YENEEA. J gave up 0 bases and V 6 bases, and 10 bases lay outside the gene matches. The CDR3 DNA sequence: TGTGCCAGCAGTCCTCCCAGACTAGCGGCTAGCACAGATACGCAGTATTTT. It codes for CASSPPRLAASTDTQYF.

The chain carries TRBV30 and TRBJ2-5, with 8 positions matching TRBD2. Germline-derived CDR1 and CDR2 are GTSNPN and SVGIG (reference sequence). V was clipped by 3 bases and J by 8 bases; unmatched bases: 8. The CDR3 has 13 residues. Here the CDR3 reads CAWSEGLGSTQYF. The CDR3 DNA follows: TGTGCCTGGAGCGAGGGACTAGGAAGTACCCAGTACTTC. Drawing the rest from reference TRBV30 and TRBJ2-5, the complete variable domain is SQTIHQWPATLVQPVGSPLSLECTVEGTSNPNLYWYRQAAGRGLQLLFYSVGIGQISSEVPQNLSASRPQDRQFILSSKKLLLSDSGFYLCAWSEGLGSTQYFGPGTRLLVL.

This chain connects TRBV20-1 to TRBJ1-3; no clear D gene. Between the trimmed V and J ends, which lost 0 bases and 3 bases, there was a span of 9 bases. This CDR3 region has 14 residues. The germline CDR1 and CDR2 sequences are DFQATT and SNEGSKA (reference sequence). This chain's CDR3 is CSARDPGLGNTIYF. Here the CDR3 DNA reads TGCAGTGCTAGAGATCCCGGCCTTGGAAACACCATATATTTT.

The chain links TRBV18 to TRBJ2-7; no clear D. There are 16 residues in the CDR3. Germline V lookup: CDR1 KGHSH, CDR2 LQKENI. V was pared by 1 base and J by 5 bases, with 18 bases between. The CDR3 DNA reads TGTGCCAGCTCACCACGCGAACAGATGGGGTTCGACGAGCAGTACTTC. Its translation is CASSPREQMGFDEQYF.